This entry concerns a single T cell receptor beta chain. Its antigen is currently unknown. This CDR3 has 16 amino acids. The germline V gene has CDR1 MNHEY and CDR2 SVGAGI. The germline V and J ends were trimmed by 1 base and 5 bases, with 15 bases remaining between them. Sequencing used immunoSEQ multiplex PCR; TCRdb keeps in-frame clones, though not all of them. The table shows millions of clones, with over 85% occurring only once. The data were obtained in a study of shared clonotypes between healthy human individuals. General study points: All-four-donor shared clonotypes had higher generation probabilities than non-shared clonotypes did. Across subsets, estimated richness was generally greater for naive than for memory populations. The study sampled only blood, and tissue repertoires likely differ.

This sequence joins TRBV6-5 and TRBJ2-1; D is perhaps TRBD2 (7 bases). The source of this sequence is a man aged 18 to 30 in good health. Sequenced material: naive CD4+ T cells sorted from blood. Documented subset: CD45RA+ positively selected. Here the CDR3 DNA reads TGTGCCAGCAGTTACTGGAGGTTCGGGGGGCACAATGAGCAGTTCTTC. Its protein product is CASSYWRFGGHNEQFF.